This entry lists 7 T cell receptor beta chains sequenced from one sample in a study of blood T cell repertoires in COVID-19. Produced via immunoSEQ multiplex PCR; TCRdb's table is partial and in-frame only. This sample has 45,000 to 50,000 clones, with over 80% found just once. Sequenced material: peripheral blood. The receptor source for this set is a man older than 75 in a cohort sampled during active COVID-19.

This clone was seen more than once but under ten times. The CDR3 loop reads CASSEAVNSPLHF. In DNA, the CDR3 is TGTGCCAGCAGTGAGGCAGTTAATTCACCCCTCCACTTT. The chain uses TRBV6-1 and TRBJ1-6; D is unresolved. Trimming left V 3 bases short and J 6 bases short, with 6 bases between. The CDR3 totals 13 residues. Germline CDR1 is MNHNS and CDR2 is SASEGT.

This chain links TRBV6-1 with TRBJ2-3; possible D gene TRBD2, 6 bases. Germline values: CDR1 MNHNS, CDR2 SASEGT. V lost 4 bases and J lost 0, with 20 bases in between. This CDR3 spans 18 amino acids. CDR3 coding DNA: TGTGCCAGCAGTGGCGACTTGGGGGGATCCCCTAGCACAGATACGCAGTATTTT. Protein: CASSGDLGGSPSTDTQYF.

V and J are TRBV19 and TRBJ1-1; a possible D gene is TRBD1 (5 bases). V was clipped by 2 bases and J by 4 bases, with 11 bases between them. This CDR3 comprises 14 residues. Germline lookup yields CDR1 LNHDA and CDR2 SQIVND (reference sequence). The CDR3 DNA reads as TGTGCCAGTAGTATAAGGGGCGGCGGCACTGAAGCTTTCTTT. Its protein product is CASSIRGGGTEAFF.

The rearrangement uses TRBV5-1 and TRBJ2-1; 9 nucleotides line up with TRBD2. Germline assignment: CDR1 SGHRS and CDR2 YFSETQ. The CDR3 consists of 16 residues. Trimming removed 3 bases from V and 3 bases from J; junction bases left unmatched: 7. CDR3 sequence: CASSWGGSGSYNEQFF. The CDR3 DNA is TGCGCCAGCAGCTGGGGGGGTAGCGGGAGCTACAATGAGCAGTTCTTC.

The chain is built from TRBV9 and TRBJ2-7; D might be TRBD2 (5 bases). The V end was cut by 0 bases, the J end by 7 bases, with 11 bases between. In germline, CDR1 is SGDLS, CDR2 YYNGEE. The CDR3 sequence is 13 residues long. The chain's CDR3 is CASSVDSRGEQYF. The DNA for the CDR3 is TGTGCCAGCAGCGTAGACTCTAGAGGGGAGCAGTACTTC. The complete variable domain, with remaining parts taken from reference TRBV9 and TRBJ2-7, reads DSGVTQTPKHLITATGQRVTLRCSPRSGDLSVYWYQQSLDQGLQFLIQYYNGEERAKGNILERFSAQQFPDLHSELNLSSLELGDSALYFCASSVDSRGEQYFGPGTRLTVT.

The chain has TRBV7-8 and TRBJ2-3, with 10 bases matching TRBD2. V dropped 6 bases and J dropped 6; count of bases not matched to a gene: 12. CDR1 is SGHVS and CDR2 is FQNEAQ in the germline V gene. The CDR3 length is 16 residues. The CDR3 region has the DNA TGTGCCAGCAGTTCCACTACGGGTAGCGGGGGGGATACGCAGTATTTT. It codes for CASSSTTGSGGDTQYF.

The rearrangement links TRBV6-1 to TRBJ2-1; D call uncertain. The CDR3 totals 13 residues. V lost 2 bases to trimming and J lost 9 bases, with 11 bases between them. The germline gives CDR1 MNHNS, CDR2 SASEGT. The CDR3 sequence is CASSERPSAEQFF. Written as DNA, the CDR3 is TGTGCCAGCAGTGAACGCCCGAGTGCTGAGCAGTTCTTC.